The clone carrying this TCR beta chain was detected many times. What it binds is unknown. One entry per CDR3 protein, called by TCRdb with MiXCR from the RT-PCR reads. The sample includes about 650,000 distinct CDR3 sequences, around 14% of them seen just once. The sample comes from a study of response to subunit inactivated influenza vaccine. Overall study findings and caveats: Each seasonal influenza vaccination, the authors suggested, recruits few new T cells.

Sequences were derived from PBMCs from blood, sampled roughly 12 days after vaccination. This clonotype was sampled from a man aged 50 to 59 who received an inactivated influenza vaccine.

The chain's CDR3 is CAISESTVPDWSSYNEQFF. The CDR3 nucleotides are TGTGCCATCAGTGAGTCGACGGTGCCGGACTGGAGCTCCTACAATGAGCAGTTCTTC. This sequence joins TRBV10-3 and TRBJ2-1; D may be TRBD2 (5 bases). CDR1 and CDR2 (germline): ENHRY, SYGVKD. The CDR3 contains 19 residues. V was trimmed by 0 bases and J by 0 bases, leaving 18 bases between them.